One and the same sample provided the 21 T cell receptor beta chains below, sequenced in a study of shared clonotypes between healthy human individuals. Some clones are missing from TCRdb's copy, which holds only in-frame ones; the method was immunoSEQ multiplex PCR. This sample has some 2.4 million clones, with under 95% found just once. The sequenced sample was naive CD4+ T cells from PBMCs. As for subset: CD45RA+ positively selected. Source of these receptors: a man aged 18 to 29 in good health. Some clones in this sample may be carry-over from other donors' samples.

The chain employs TRBV5-4 and TRBJ2-1; 14 nucleotides align to TRBD2. This CDR3 region has 17 residues. The ends lost 2 bases at V and 2 bases at J; junction bases unmatched: 3. Looked up from germline, CDR1 is SGHNT and CDR2 is YYREEE (reference sequence). CDR3: CASSLGLAGGTYNEQFF. As DNA, the CDR3 is TGTGCCAGCAGCTTAGGACTAGCGGGGGGAACCTACAATGAGCAGTTCTTC.

The table lists this clone with a count of one. The gene calls are TRBV5-1 and TRBJ2-3; D not certain. Germline values: CDR1 SGHRS, CDR2 YFSETQ. The CDR3 consists of 12 residues. V was trimmed by 4 bases and J by 6 bases, leaving 9 bases between them. The CDR3 protein is CASSEPEDTQYF. In nucleotides, the CDR3 is TGCGCCAGCAGCGAACCGGAGGATACGCAGTATTTT.

This chain uses TRBV27 with TRBJ2-1; no clear D gene. This CDR3 comprises 13 residues. V lost 3 bases and J 0 bases, leaving 3 bases between the germline ends. Germline-derived CDR1 and CDR2 are MNHEY and SMNVEV (reference sequence). CDR3 region: CASSFTSYNEQFF. The CDR3 DNA sequence: TGTGCCAGCAGTTTTACCTCCTACAATGAGCAGTTCTTC.

This sequence joins TRBV28 and TRBJ2-3, with D maybe TRBD2 (7 bases). The V and J ends lost 6 bases and 1 base respectively, with 20 bases between them. CDR3 length: 17 residues. CDR1 MDHEN and CDR2 SYDVKM come from the germline V gene. For the CDR3, the DNA is TGTGCCAGCAGAAAGTTAGGGGGGGCGGCCCGCACAGATACGCAGTATTTT. Amino acids: CASRKLGGAARTDTQYF.

The rearrangement links TRBV5-4 to TRBJ2-1; D possibly corresponds to TRBD2 (5 bases). Per the germline V gene, CDR1 is SGHNT and CDR2 is YYREEE (reference sequence). V was shortened by 4 bases and J by 0 bases, with 14 bases between the two germline ends. This CDR3 region has 16 residues. The CDR3 sequence is CASSPPPGNSYNEQFF. The CDR3, as DNA: TGTGCCAGCAGCCCACCCCCCGGGAACTCCTACAATGAGCAGTTCTTC.

This rearrangement joins TRBV7-6 to TRBJ2-7, with D tentatively TRBD2 (5 bases). In germline, CDR1 is SGHVS, CDR2 FNYEAQ. The CDR3 consists of 15 residues. The ends were cut back, 5 bases at V and 0 bases at J, with 14 bases in the middle. This CDR3 is CASSPRGGSSYEQYF. DNA for the CDR3: TGTGCCAGCAGCCCCCGGGGTGGGAGCTCCTACGAGCAGTACTTC.

The chain employs TRBV7-9 and TRBJ1-4; D perhaps matches TRBD1 (6 bases). There are 17 residues in the CDR3. CDR1 SEHNR and CDR2 FQNEAQ come from the germline V gene (reference sequence). Deletions cut 5 bases from V and 3 bases from J, with 19 bases between. In DNA, the CDR3 is TGTGCCAGCAGCCCAACTACAGGGACATTTGCTAATGAAAAACTGTTTTTT. This translates into CASSPTTGTFANEKLFF. The entire variable domain, with the rest obtained from reference TRBV7-9 and TRBJ1-4, is as follows: DTGVSQNPRHKITKRGQNVTFRCDPISEHNRLYWYRQTLGQGPEFLTYFQNEAQLEKSRLLSDRFSAERPKGSFSTLEIQRTEQGDSAMYLCASSPTTGTFANEKLFFGSGTQLSVL.

The V call is TRBV18, the J call TRBJ2-5; 7 bases align to TRBD2. Germline CDR1 and CDR2: KGHSH and LQKENI. The CDR3 extends over 16 amino acids. V dropped 2 bases and J dropped 1; count of bases not matched to a gene: 7. The CDR3 sequence: CASSPASGAFQETQYF. In DNA form, the CDR3 reads TGTGCCAGCTCACCAGCGAGCGGGGCCTTCCAAGAGACCCAGTACTTC.

V gene TRBV7-2 combines with J gene TRBJ2-7, with 8 bases that match TRBD2. CDR1 SGHTA and CDR2 FQGNSA come from the germline V gene. This CDR3 is built from 15 residues. The junction had 9 bases not matched to a gene; V was cut back by 5 bases and J by 3 bases. CDR3 sequence (DNA): TGTGCCAGCAGCCCCTTAGCGGGACCCTACTACGAGCAGTACTTC. Translation: CASSPLAGPYYEQYF.

The chain has TRBV7-2 and TRBJ1-4, with 10 bases fitting TRBD1. This CDR3 is 14 amino acids long. CDR1 and CDR2 (germline): SGHTA, FQGNSA. V was clipped by 4 bases and J by 8 bases; unmatched bases: 4. The CDR3 is CASSSRQGAEKLFF. The CDR3 DNA follows: TGTGCCAGCAGCTCCCGACAGGGGGCCGAAAAACTGTTTTTT.

This sequence joins TRBV19 and TRBJ2-1, with TRBD2 identical over 7 bases. The CDR3 totals 14 residues. The germline CDR1 and CDR2 sequences are LNHDA and SQIVND (reference sequence). V dropped 7 bases and J dropped 8; count of bases not matched to a gene: 11. The CDR3, as DNA: TGTGCCAGTAATAGGGCGGGAGTAGGGGATGAGCAGTTCTTC. This codes for CASNRAGVGDEQFF.

The chain links TRBV5-1 to TRBJ2-3, with D perhaps TRBD1 (5 bases). The germline V gene has CDR1 SGHRS and CDR2 YFSETQ. Trimming pared 1 base from V and 3 bases from J, leaving 18 bases between. The length of the CDR3 is 17 residues. The CDR3 bases are TGCGCCAGCAGCTTGCCCGCTGGCCCTAAGGGGACAGATACGCAGTATTTT. Protein sequence: CASSLPAGPKGTDTQYF.

Details on this clone: In the same sample, other DNA sequences code for this CDR3. The genes are TRBV5-1 and TRBJ2-7, with D perhaps matching TRBD2 (5 bases). CDR1 is SGHRS, CDR2 YFSETQ, per germline. Trimming took 0 bases from V and 0 from J, leaving 10 bases between them. The CDR3 loop spans 15 amino acids. The CDR3 bases are TGCGCCAGCAGCTTGGCGGGTGGGAGCTCCTACGAGCAGTACTTC. It yields the protein CASSLAGGSSYEQYF.

This chain links TRBV5-6 with TRBJ1-2, with D unclear. The germline V gene has CDR1 SGHDT and CDR2 YYEEEE. The CDR3 contains 14 residues. The ends were cut back, 1 base at V and 2 bases at J, with 9 bases in the middle. CDR3 protein: CASSLRRTNYGYTF. CDR3 DNA sequence: TGTGCCAGCAGCTTGCGTCGCACGAACTATGGCTACACCTTC. Combining the CDR3 with reference TRBV5-6 and TRBJ1-2 gives the whole variable domain DAGVTQSPTHLIKTRGQQVTLRCSPKSGHDTVSWYQQALGQGPQFIFQYYEEEERQRGNFPDRFSGHQFPNYSSELNVNALLLGDSALYLCASSLRRTNYGYTFGSGTRLTVV.

In regard to this clone: The identical CDR3 is also encoded by other nucleotide sequences in the sample. The chain links TRBV18 to TRBJ2-7; tentative D call: TRBD2 (5 bases). The CDR3 length is 14 residues. Germline V CDR1 and CDR2: KGHSH, LQKENI. V lost 0 bases and J lost 2, with 8 bases in between. The CDR3 loop is CASSPPSGTYEQYF. DNA for the CDR3: TGTGCCAGCTCACCACCCTCCGGGACCTACGAGCAGTACTTC.

This clone appeared a few times. The chain is built from TRBV20-1 and TRBJ1-4, with 7 bases aligning to TRBD1. With V trimmed by 5 bases and J by 8 bases, 2 bases remained unmatched. Looked up from germline, CDR1 is DFQATT and CDR2 is SNEGSKA (reference sequence). The CDR3 is 11 amino acids. The CDR3 spells CSAGTVEKLFF. In DNA form, the CDR3 reads TGCAGTGCTGGGACAGTCGAAAAACTGTTTTTT.

V usage is TRBV7-6 and J usage is TRBJ1-5, with D unclear. The CDR3 is made up of 14 amino acids. The V and J ends lost 5 bases and 6 bases respectively, with 14 bases between them. Germline loops: CDR1 SGHVS, CDR2 FNYEAQ. This CDR3 is CASSPGIGSQPQHF. CDR3 in DNA: TGTGCCAGCAGCCCCGGTATAGGCAGTCAGCCCCAGCATTTT.

The chain has TRBV6-1 and TRBJ2-7, with no clear D. The CDR3 extends over 12 amino acids. Germline V gene lookup returns CDR1 MNHNS and CDR2 SASEGT. The V gene lost 8 bases and the J gene lost 3 bases, with 11 bases spanning the gap. The CDR3 sequence is CASRGVNYEQYF. The CDR3 DNA reads as TGTGCCAGCCGAGGAGTGAACTACGAGCAGTACTTC.

The gene calls are TRBV28 and TRBJ2-2, with TRBD2 matching over 13 bases. Germline lookup yields CDR1 MDHEN and CDR2 SYDVKM. V gave up 5 bases and J gave up 3 bases; unmatched junction bases: 3. There are 16 residues in the CDR3. As DNA, the CDR3 is TGTGCCAGCAGTGTACTAGCGGGAGGGTACACCGGGGAGCTGTTTTTT. It encodes CASSVLAGGYTGELFF.

Comment on this clone: Other DNA sequences from this sample encode an identical CDR3 as well. The V call is TRBV20-1, the J call TRBJ2-1; D might be TRBD2 (5 bases). With 6 bases removed from V and 10 bases from J, the gap between germline ends came to 10 bases. This CDR3 spans 10 amino acids. Germline assignment: CDR1 DFQATT and CDR2 SNEGSKA (reference sequence). CDR3 coding DNA: TGCAGTGCCGGGGTGGGGGAGCAGTTCTTC. Residues: CSAGVGEQFF.

This chain links TRBV6-6 with TRBJ2-7; D not resolved. Trimming took off 2 bases at V and 5 bases at J, with 13 bases between the two ends. This CDR3 has 14 residues. Looked up from germline, CDR1 is MNHNY and CDR2 is SVGAGI (reference sequence). CDR3: CASSYGVGFHEQYF. In DNA, the CDR3 is TGTGCCAGCAGTTACGGGGTGGGCTTCCACGAGCAGTACTTC.